These 19 T cell receptor beta chains share one sample of origin, sequenced in a study of T cell responses to AZD1222 COVID-19 vaccine. Measured with immunoSEQ multiplex PCR; TCRdb has only the in-frame clones, and not every one. Seen here are 150,000 or so clones, over 90% observed once, and the top ten hold around 0.85%. The sequences come from peripheral blood, collected on day 0 of MenACWY control vaccination. These receptors were taken from an adult in good health.

The chain joins TRBV4-1 to TRBJ1-1, with D possibly matching TRBD1 (6 bases). The CDR3 consists of 16 residues. V was pared by 5 bases and J by 1 base, with 17 bases between. The germline CDR1 and CDR2 sequences are MGHRA and YSYEKL. DNA for the CDR3: TGCGCCAGCAGCGGACAGCTAAGTACGTGGAACACTGAAGCTTTCTTT. Protein: CASSGQLSTWNTEAFF.

As DNA, the CDR3 is TGTGCCAGCAGCTCTCCGTTGGGGGGGCTTGAAAAGACCCAGTACTTC. Protein: CASSSPLGGLEKTQYF. The chain uses TRBV5-4 and TRBJ2-5; tentatively, D is TRBD2 (7 bases). V shed 3 bases and J shed 6 bases, with 21 bases lying between them. This CDR3 contains 16 residues. From germline, CDR1 is SGHNT and CDR2 YYREEE (reference sequence).

The chain couples TRBV19 to TRBJ1-1; TRBD1 aligns across 9 bases. J lost 0 bases, V lost 3 bases, and 14 bases had no gene match. Germline V gene sequence: CDR1 LNHDA, CDR2 SQIVND (reference sequence). The CDR3 is made up of 19 amino acids. The CDR3 nucleotides read TGTGCCAGTAGTATGCGGACAGGGGTCGCACAGATCATGAACACTGAAGCTTTCTTT. Its translation: CASSMRTGVAQIMNTEAFF. Full variable domain (rest looked up from reference TRBV19 and TRBJ1-1): DGGITQSPKYLFRKEGQNVTLSCEQNLNHDAMYWYRQDPGQGLRLIYYSQIVNDFQKGDIAEGYSVSREKKESFPLTVTSAQKNPTAFYLCASSMRTGVAQIMNTEAFFGQGTRLTVV.

V gene TRBV6-4 combines with J gene TRBJ1-4, with D unclear. Germline CDR1 and CDR2: MRHNA and SNTAGT. The CDR3 is 14 amino acids. The V end lost 5 bases, the J end lost 0 bases, and 7 bases lay between the germline ends. The CDR3 DNA reads TGTGCCAGCAGTCCGGATGCAACTAATGAAAAACTGTTTTTT. This translates into CASSPDATNEKLFF.

CDR3 nucleotides: TGTGCCAGCCGTAGGAGGGTGACAAACACTGAAGCTTTCTTT. Translation: CASRRRVTNTEAFF. The rearrangement joins TRBV27 to TRBJ1-1, with D unresolved. V was trimmed by 8 bases and J by 2 bases, leaving 15 bases between them. The CDR3 has 14 residues. From germline, CDR1 is MNHEY and CDR2 SMNVEV (reference sequence).

This rearrangement joins TRBV5-4 to TRBJ2-2; D is uncertain. The CDR3 has 11 residues. Germline V gene lookup returns CDR1 SGHNT and CDR2 YYREEE (reference sequence). V lost 2 bases to trimming and J lost 6 bases, with 2 bases between them. CDR3 nucleotides: TGTGCCAGCAGCTTATCCGGGGAGCTGTTTTTT. It codes for CASSLSGELFF.

The chain employs TRBV6-2 or TRBV6-3 and TRBJ1-1; possible D gene TRBD1, 6 bases. This CDR3 contains 14 residues. CDR1 and CDR2 (germline): MNHEY, SVGEGT. V was trimmed by 5 bases and J by 4 bases, leaving 14 bases between them. The CDR3 DNA reads TGTGCCAGCAGTCTTACAGGGTTCGGCACTGAAGCTTTCTTT. Translating it yields CASSLTGFGTEAFF.

This chain joins TRBV30 and TRBJ1-5; 9 bases line up with TRBD1. V lost 2 bases to trimming and J lost 4 bases; unmatched junction nucleotides: 6. This CDR3 is built from 15 residues. Germline CDR1 is GTSNPN and CDR2 is SVGIG (reference sequence). This chain's CDR3 is CAWSPKDRGNQPQHF. DNA of the CDR3: TGTGCCTGGAGTCCAAAGGACAGGGGAAATCAGCCCCAGCATTTT.

V usage is TRBV6-5 and J usage is TRBJ1-5; 9 bases agree with TRBD1. From germline, CDR1 is MNHEY and CDR2 SVGAGI. The CDR3 is 15 residues long. V lost 6 bases, J lost 7 bases, and 10 bases stayed unmatched. CDR3 in DNA: TGTGCCAGCAGCACGGACAGGGGAAGGGGCCAGCCCCAGCATTTT. It translates to CASSTDRGRGQPQHF.

The V gene is TRBV7-9, the J gene TRBJ1-5, with a weak D call TRBD1 (6 bases). The CDR3 has 14 amino acids. The germline V gene has CDR1 SEHNR and CDR2 FQNEAQ (reference sequence). Trimming took 3 bases from V and 3 from J, leaving 9 bases between them. Here the CDR3 DNA reads TGTGCCAGCAGCTTGGCAGGGGCCAATCAGCCCCAGCATTTT. Protein sequence: CASSLAGANQPQHF.

The V gene is TRBV10-2, the J gene TRBJ1-1; D remains unclear. The CDR3 is made up of 14 amino acids. V was clipped by 3 bases and J by 2 bases, with 10 bases between them. Germline V gives CDR1 WSHSY, CDR2 SAAADI. CDR3 region: CASSEGAGNTEAFF. CDR3 DNA sequence: TGCGCCAGCAGTGAAGGAGCGGGAAACACTGAAGCTTTCTTT.

The chain is built from TRBV6-5 and TRBJ2-1, with D possibly being TRBD2 (6 bases). Trimming pared 10 bases from V and 4 bases from J, leaving 20 bases between. The CDR3 sequence is 15 residues long. CDR1 is MNHEY and CDR2 is SVGAGI in the germline V gene. The DNA of the CDR3 is TGTGCCACCAGCTACGGAGTCGGGGGATACAATGAGCAGTTCTTC. This gives the protein CATSYGVGGYNEQFF.

This clone was counted once. The gene calls are TRBV5-4 and TRBJ1-1; 12 bases line up with TRBD1. V lost 4 bases and J lost 4; bases outside the gene matches: 2. CDR1 SGHNT and CDR2 YYREEE come from the germline V gene (reference sequence). The CDR3 runs to 14 residues. The DNA for the CDR3 is TGTGCCAGCAGCACGGGACAGGGGGCCACTGAAGCTTTCTTT. The encoded protein is CASSTGQGATEAFF.

The rearrangement uses TRBV2 and TRBJ2-7; D is ambiguous. CDR1 SNHLY and CDR2 FYNNEI come from the germline V gene. The V end lost 3 bases, the J end lost 5 bases, and 14 bases lay between the germline ends. The CDR3 is 14 amino acids. The CDR3 bases are TGTGCCAGCAGTGATATGTCCGCGCGGAACGAGCAGTACTTC. It encodes CASSDMSARNEQYF. Complete variable domain (other parts from reference TRBV2 and TRBJ2-7): EPEVTQTPSHQVTQMGQEVILRCVPISNHLYFYWYRQILGQKVEFLVSFYNNEISEKSEIFDDQFSVERPDGSNFTLKIRSTKLEDSAMYFCASSDMSARNEQYFGPGTRLTVT.

The V call is TRBV11-2, the J call TRBJ1-3; D unclear. The V gene's germline CDR1 is SGHAT and CDR2 FQNNGV. The CDR3 consists of 14 residues. The V gene lost 7 bases and the J gene lost 0 bases, with 10 bases spanning the gap. The CDR3 is CASMRKASGNTIYF. CDR3 nucleotides: TGTGCCAGCATGAGGAAAGCCTCTGGAAACACCATATATTTT.

The chain links TRBV6-5 to TRBJ2-1; 8 bases map to TRBD2. The V gene's germline CDR1 is MNHEY and CDR2 SVGAGI. Unmatched junction bases numbered 0, after V lost 0 bases and J lost 2 bases. This CDR3 region has 15 residues. This chain's CDR3 is CASSYSSGAYNEQFF. The CDR3 DNA is TGTGCCAGCAGTTACTCTAGCGGGGCCTACAATGAGCAGTTCTTC.

The chain joins TRBV6-1 to TRBJ1-1; no definite D call. This CDR3 spans 14 amino acids. Per the germline V gene, CDR1 is MNHNS and CDR2 is SASEGT. V was clipped by 3 bases and J by 0 bases, with 8 bases between them. This chain's CDR3 is CASSEGGVNTEAFF. As DNA, the CDR3 is TGTGCCAGCAGTGAGGGCGGGGTGAACACTGAAGCTTTCTTT.

The chain has TRBV5-4 and TRBJ2-1, with 9 bases identical to TRBD1. The germline gives CDR1 SGHNT, CDR2 YYREEE (reference sequence). The CDR3 consists of 15 residues. The V and J ends lost 7 bases and 4 bases, in that order; junction bases with no gene match: 9. The CDR3, as DNA: TGTGCCAGCGCAACCGGGACAGGGACATACAATGAGCAGTTCTTC. Protein: CASATGTGTYNEQFF. The full variable domain, rest sourced from reference TRBV5-4 and TRBJ2-1, is ETGVTQSPTHLIKTRGQQVTLRCSSQSGHNTVSWYQQALGQGPQFIFQYYREEENGRGNFPPRFSGLQFPNYSSELNVNALELDDSALYLCASATGTGTYNEQFFGPGTRLTVL.

The chain is built from TRBV18 and TRBJ2-5; 11 nucleotides agree with TRBD2. CDR3 length equals 17 residues. The J segment lost 0 bases and the V segment lost 5 bases, leaving 8 bases of the junction unmatched. CDR1 and CDR2 from the germline V gene are KGHSH and LQKENI. Written as DNA, the CDR3 is TGTGCCAGCTCATCGTCGTTAGCGGGGGGGTACCAAGAGACCCAGTACTTC. It encodes CASSSSLAGGYQETQYF.